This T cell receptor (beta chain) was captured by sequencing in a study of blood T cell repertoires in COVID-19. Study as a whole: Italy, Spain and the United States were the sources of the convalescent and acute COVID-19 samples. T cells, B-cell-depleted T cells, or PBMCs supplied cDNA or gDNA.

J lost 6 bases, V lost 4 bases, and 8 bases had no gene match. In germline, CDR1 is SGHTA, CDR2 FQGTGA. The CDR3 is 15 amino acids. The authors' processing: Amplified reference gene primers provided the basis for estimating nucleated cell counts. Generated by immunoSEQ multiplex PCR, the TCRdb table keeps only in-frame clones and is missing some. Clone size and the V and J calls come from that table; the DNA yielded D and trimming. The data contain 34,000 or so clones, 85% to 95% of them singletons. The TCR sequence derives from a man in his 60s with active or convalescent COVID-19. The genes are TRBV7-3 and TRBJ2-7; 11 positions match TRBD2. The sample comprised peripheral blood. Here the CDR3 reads CASSSTSGKLGEQYF. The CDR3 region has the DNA TGTGCCAGCAGCTCGACTAGCGGGAAACTGGGCGAGCAGTACTTC. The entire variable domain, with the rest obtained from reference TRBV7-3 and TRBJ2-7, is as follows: GAGVSQTPSNKVTEKGKYVELRCDPISGHTALYWYRQSLGQGPEFLIYFQGTGAADDSGLPNDRFFAVRPEGSVSTLKIQRTERGDSAVYLCASSSTSGKLGEQYFGPGTRLTVT.